The 18 T cell receptor beta chains in this list originate from one sample, sequenced in a study of cytomegalovirus exposure and HLA in healthy donors. Both 60 Vbeta primers and 13 Jbeta primers went into the PCR. The table came from immunoSEQ multiplex PCR; TCRdb's copy has only in-frame clones and leaves some out. Among over 150,000 clones listed, roughly 79% were seen once. Sequenced material: PBMCs. These receptor sequences come from a male donor in good health and CMV-seropositive.

The chain joins TRBV5-1 to TRBJ1-5; D remains ambiguous. The germline V gene encodes CDR1 SGHRS and CDR2 YFSETQ. The CDR3 length is 15 residues. The V and J ends lost 0 bases and 5 bases respectively, with 12 bases between them. CDR3 in DNA: TGCGCCAGCAGCTTGGATGACTCACGACATCAGCCCCAGCATTTT. Protein sequence: CASSLDDSRHQPQHF.

Concerning this clone itself: Within the sample, other DNA sequences also encode this same CDR3. This sequence joins TRBV7-2 and TRBJ2-7; D is undetermined. This CDR3 has 13 residues. The ends were cut back, 3 bases at V and 1 base at J, with 7 bases in the middle. CDR1 is SGHTA and CDR2 is FQGNSA in the germline V gene. The CDR3 loop is CASSFGGSYEQYF. CDR3 in DNA: TGTGCCAGCAGCTTCGGCGGATCCTACGAGCAGTACTTC.

The J gene is TRBJ2-1, the V gene TRBV7-3; D remains unclear. Trimming took off 0 bases at V and 5 bases at J, with 5 bases between the two ends. The germline gives CDR1 SGHTA, CDR2 FQGTGA. The CDR3 loop spans 13 amino acids. The CDR3 is CASSLTGDNEQFF. CDR3 coding DNA: TGTGCCAGCAGCTTAACCGGAGACAATGAGCAGTTCTTC. Complete variable domain (other parts from reference TRBV7-3 and TRBJ2-1): GAGVSQTPSNKVTEKGKYVELRCDPISGHTALYWYRQSLGQGPEFLIYFQGTGAADDSGLPNDRFFAVRPEGSVSTLKIQRTERGDSAVYLCASSLTGDNEQFFGPGTRLTVL.

The V and J genes are TRBV6-6 and TRBJ1-5, with a tentative D call TRBD1 (6 bases). Germline CDR1 and CDR2: MNHNY and SVGAGI (reference sequence). The V and J ends lost 5 bases and 12 bases respectively, with 17 bases between them. CDR3 length: 13 residues. This CDR3 is CASSLSTRTVQHF. The CDR3 DNA sequence: TGTGCCAGCAGTCTCTCGACGCGGACAGTCCAGCATTTT.

This clone was seen a single time. J is TRBJ1-1 and V is TRBV12-5, with 10 nucleotides matching TRBD1. V was pared by 2 bases and J by 6 bases, with 15 bases of the junction left unmatched. There are 18 residues in the CDR3. Germline V gene data show CDR1 as LGHNT and CDR2 as FRNRAP. The CDR3 region is CASGLFRTGGFGAPEAFF. The CDR3 nucleotides are TGTGCTAGTGGTTTGTTCCGGACAGGGGGATTCGGTGCCCCTGAAGCTTTCTTT.

In this sample, this clone turned up a few times. The V call is TRBV2, the J call TRBJ1-5; possible D gene TRBD1, 5 bases. V gave up 4 bases and J gave up 7 bases, with 17 bases separating them. Germline CDR1 reads SNHLY; CDR2 reads FYNNEI. There are 15 residues in the CDR3. This CDR3 reads CASSGRQPSEQPQHF. CDR3 bases: TGTGCCAGCAGTGGTCGACAGCCCTCCGAACAGCCCCAGCATTTT.

The CDR3: CASKGSGEETQYF. For the CDR3, the DNA is TGTGCCAGCAAGGGGAGCGGGGAAGAGACCCAGTACTTC. The chain has TRBV18 and TRBJ2-5; 7 nucleotides align to TRBD2. The CDR3 has 13 residues. Trimming removed 8 bases from V and 3 bases from J; junction bases left unmatched: 6. Germline V gives CDR1 KGHSH, CDR2 LQKENI.

The table lists this clone with a few counts. In DNA, the CDR3 is TGTGCCAGCAGTTACTCGTCAGTGGTGGACACTGAAGCTTTCTTT. The encoded protein is CASSYSSVVDTEAFF. V gene TRBV6-5 combines with J gene TRBJ1-1; D uncertain. V lost 0 bases and J lost 3, with 11 bases in between. Germline-derived CDR1 and CDR2 are MNHEY and SVGAGI. The CDR3 consists of 15 residues.

The J gene is TRBJ1-5, the V gene TRBV5-1; 8 nucleotides align to TRBD1. This CDR3 spans 15 amino acids. CDR1 and CDR2 (germline): SGHRS, YFSETQ. V lost 2 bases to trimming and J lost 4 bases; unmatched junction nucleotides: 5. CDR3 region: CASSLGQGRNQPQHF. CDR3 nucleotide sequence: TGCGCCAGCAGCTTAGGACAGGGTAGAAATCAGCCCCAGCATTTT.

Details on this clone: No DNA is shown, since the ends of the CDR3 on it are uncertain; the CDR3 is the one TCRdb lists. V usage is TRBV30 and J usage is TRBJ1-1; the DNA was not compared with TRBD1, the D call given in the table. The V gene's germline CDR1 is GTSNPN and CDR2 SVGIG (reference sequence). The CDR3 comprises 14 residues, both ends counted. The CDR3 here is CAWSVGQGATEPFF.

With regard to this clone: The junction and the germline gene differ at one end; a read error may be behind it. The chain uses TRBV12-5 and TRBJ2-2; 8 bases match TRBD1. This CDR3 has 20 amino acids. In germline, CDR1 is LGHNT, CDR2 FRNRAP. Here the CDR3 reads CVSGLLGRTGLFPNTGELFF. The CDR3 bases are TGTGTTAGTGGTTTGCTCGGGCGGACAGGGCTTTTCCCGAACACCGGGGAGCTGTTTTTT. The full variable domain, rest sourced from reference TRBV12-5 and TRBJ2-2, is DARVTQTPRHKVTEMGQEVTMRCQPILGHNTVFWYRQTMMQGLELLAYFRNRAPLDDSGMPKDRFSAEMPDATLATLKIQPSEPRDSAVYFCVSGLLGRTGLFPNTGELFFGEGSRLTVL.

The chain uses TRBV18 and TRBJ1-1; D call uncertain. V lost 1 base, J lost 1 base, and 7 bases lay in between. This CDR3 is built from 14 residues. The V gene's germline CDR1 is KGHSH and CDR2 LQKENI. The CDR3 loop reads CASSPLAQNTEAFF. The CDR3 DNA reads as TGTGCCAGCTCACCACTGGCCCAGAACACTGAAGCTTTCTTT.

The genes are TRBV7-9 and TRBJ2-3; the D gene is possibly TRBD2 (6 bases). This CDR3 spans 16 amino acids. Germline V CDR1 and CDR2: SEHNR, FQNEAQ (reference sequence). Deletions cut 1 base from V and 3 bases from J, with 14 bases between. In DNA form, the CDR3 reads TGTGCCAGCAGCTTAGGGAGGGTAGTGGAAACAGATACGCAGTATTTT. It translates to CASSLGRVVETDTQYF.

This rearrangement joins TRBV4-2 to TRBJ2-7; 11 bases line up with TRBD1. CDR3 size: 15 residues. J gave up 4 bases and V 5 bases, and 7 bases lay outside the gene matches. Per the germline V gene, CDR1 is LGHNA and CDR2 is YNFKEQ. CDR3 sequence reads: CASSTGTGGGYEQYF. CDR3 bases: TGTGCCAGCAGCACCGGGACAGGGGGAGGGTACGAGCAGTACTTC.

The chain uses TRBV7-9 and TRBJ1-1; 8 bases line up with TRBD1. Per germline, CDR1 SEHNR and CDR2 FQNEAQ (reference sequence). The CDR3 contains 18 residues. J lost 1 base, V lost 5 bases, and 15 bases had no gene match. The CDR3 DNA sequence: TGTGCCAGCAGCGATTCCCGGACAGGGAGGAAGAGGAACACTGAAGCTTTCTTT. Translation gives CASSDSRTGRKRNTEAFF.

The chain combines TRBV10-3 with TRBJ1-2; the match to TRBD1 covers 9 bases. The CDR3 sequence is 15 residues long. Germline V gene sequence: CDR1 ENHRY, CDR2 SYGVKD. The ends lost 5 bases at V and 2 bases at J; junction bases unmatched: 6. The CDR3: CAISPGQGPNYGYTF. The CDR3 DNA reads as TGTGCCATCAGTCCGGGACAGGGACCAAACTATGGCTACACCTTC.

This clone appeared a single time. The chain has TRBV11-2 and TRBJ2-5; 7 bases align to TRBD1. CDR1 is SGHAT, CDR2 FQNNGV, per germline. V was clipped by 0 bases and J by 7 bases; unmatched bases: 14. The CDR3 covers 17 residues. Here the CDR3 DNA reads TGTGCCAGCAGCTTAGAGCCCTCGACAGGGAGCCCTGGGACCCAGTACTTC. It yields the protein CASSLEPSTGSPGTQYF.

This chain joins TRBV9 and TRBJ2-5; D unclear. Per the germline V gene, CDR1 is SGDLS and CDR2 is YYNGEE. The CDR3 runs to 13 residues. Trimming stripped 2 bases from V and 4 bases from J, with 9 bases between. This chain's CDR3 is CASSVVTGETQYF. In DNA form, the CDR3 reads TGTGCCAGCAGCGTGGTGACGGGAGAGACCCAGTACTTC.